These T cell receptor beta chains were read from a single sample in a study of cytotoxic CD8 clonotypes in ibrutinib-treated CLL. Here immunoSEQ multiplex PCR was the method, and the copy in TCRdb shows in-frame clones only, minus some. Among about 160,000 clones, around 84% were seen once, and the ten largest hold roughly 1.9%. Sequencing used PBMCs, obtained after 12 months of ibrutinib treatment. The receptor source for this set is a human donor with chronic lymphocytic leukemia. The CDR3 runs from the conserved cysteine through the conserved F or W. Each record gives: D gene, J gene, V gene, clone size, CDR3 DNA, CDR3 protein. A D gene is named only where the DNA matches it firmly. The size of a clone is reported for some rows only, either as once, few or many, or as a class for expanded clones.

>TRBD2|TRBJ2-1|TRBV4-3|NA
TGCGCCAGCAGCCAGGGGGGGGAAACCTACAATGAGCAGTTCTTC
CASSQGGETYNEQFF
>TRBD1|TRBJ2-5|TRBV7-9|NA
TGTGCCAGCAGGAAATACCGGGACAGGGGGCATGCCCAAGAGACCCAGTACTTC
CASRKYRDRGHAQETQYF
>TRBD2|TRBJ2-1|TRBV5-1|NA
TGCGCCAGCAGCGCGGGACTAGCGGGAGAAGGTGAGCAGTTCTTC
CASSAGLAGEGEQFF
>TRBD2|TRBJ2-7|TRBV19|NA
TGTGCCAGTAGTCCCGGAGGGGCTAGCGGGAGTGTGTATGAGCAGTACTTC
CASSPGGASGSVYEQYF
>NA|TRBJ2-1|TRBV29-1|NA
TGCAGCGTTAATTATAACGGTCATGAGCAGTTCTTC
CSVNYNGHEQFF
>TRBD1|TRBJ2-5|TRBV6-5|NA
TGTGCCAGCAGTTACTCTGGGACAGGGGAAGAGACCCAGTACTTC
CASSYSGTGEETQYF
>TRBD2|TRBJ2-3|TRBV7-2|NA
TGTGCCAGCAGCTCCCTACGCGGGGGGGCCCGAGATACGCAGTATTTT
CASSSLRGGARDTQYF
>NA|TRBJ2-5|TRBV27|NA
TGTGCCAGCCAACCCTGGTCCCCCACTAGTCGGGAGACCCAGTACTTC
CASQPWSPTSRETQYF
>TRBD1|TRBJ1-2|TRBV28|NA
TGTGCCAGCAGTACGCCGGGACAGAGCTATGGCTACACCTTC
CASSTPGQSYGYTF
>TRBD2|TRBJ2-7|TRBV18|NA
TGTGCCAGCTCCCCCTTACGGGGGGGATCGTACGAGCAGTACTTC
CASSPLRGGSYEQYF
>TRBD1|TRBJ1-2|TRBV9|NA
TGTGCCAGCAGCGTAGCACCACAGGGGGCGGATGGCTACACCTTC
CASSVAPQGADGYTF
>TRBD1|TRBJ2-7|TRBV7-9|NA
TGTGCCAGCAGCTTAGACGCAGGGGGTGGCTACGAGCAGTACTTC
CASSLDAGGGYEQYF
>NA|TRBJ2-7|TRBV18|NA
TGTGCCAGCTCACCAGGCCAGCCGTACGAGCAGTACTTC
CASSPGQPYEQYF
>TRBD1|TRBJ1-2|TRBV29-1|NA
TGCAGCGTTGAAGGACAGGGCGTTAGCCATGGCTACACCTTC
CSVEGQGVSHGYTF
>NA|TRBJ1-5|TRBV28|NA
TGTGCCAGCACCCGTGTTAGGGGAGGCTTGTTTGATCAGCCCCAGCATTTT
CASTRVRGGLFDQPQHF
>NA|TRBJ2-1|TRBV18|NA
TGTGCCAGCTCAGCACAACGGAGCTCCTACAATGAGCAGTTCTTC
CASSAQRSSYNEQFF
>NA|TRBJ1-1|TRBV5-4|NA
TGTGTAACGCATCCCCAGGGTTTTTCGTTCACTGAAGCTTTCTTT
CVTHPQGFSFTEAFF
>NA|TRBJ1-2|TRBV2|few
TGTGCCAGCAGTTCGGGTTACGGCTACACCTTC
CASSSGYGYTF
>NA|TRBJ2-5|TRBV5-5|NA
TGTGCCAGCAGCCCAGGGAGCGTGAGGGAGACCCAGTACTTC
CASSPGSVRETQYF
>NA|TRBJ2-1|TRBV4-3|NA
TGCGCCAGCAGCCCCACGATCATCTCCAATGAGCAGTTCTTC
CASSPTIISNEQFF
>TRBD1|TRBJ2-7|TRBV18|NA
TGTGCCAGCTCACCGTTGACAGGGCGGACCTACGAGCAGTACTTC
CASSPLTGRTYEQYF
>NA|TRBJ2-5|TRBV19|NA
TGTGCCAGTAGAGACCGGGGGCGGGGGGAGACCCAGTACTTC
CASRDRGRGETQYF
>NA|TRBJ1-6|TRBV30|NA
TGTGCCTGGAGTGTGTTGGGGGGGGGCGGTTATAATTCACCCCTCCACTTT
CAWSVLGGGGYNSPLHF
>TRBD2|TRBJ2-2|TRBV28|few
TGTGCCAGCGGGAGGGTAACCGGGGAGCTGTTTTTT
CASGRVTGELFF
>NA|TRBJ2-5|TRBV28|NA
TGTGCCAGCACCGAGCTCCCAAGGACAGCGTTGTACTTC
CASTELPRTALYF
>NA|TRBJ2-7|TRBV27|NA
TGTGCCAGCAGACCCCGGGCTAGGACCTACGAGCAGTACTTC
CASRPRARTYEQYF
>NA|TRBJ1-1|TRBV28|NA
TGTGCCATATCGGGTAACACTGAAGCTTTCTTT
CAISGNTEAFF
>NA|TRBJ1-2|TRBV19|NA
TGTGCCAGTAGTGCAGGACAATGGGTGGACTATGGCTACACCTTC
CASSAGQWVDYGYTF
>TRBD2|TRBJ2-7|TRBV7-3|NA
TGTGCCAGCAGCTTATCCGGCGGGAGAGGGTACGAGCAGTACTTC
CASSLSGGRGYEQYF
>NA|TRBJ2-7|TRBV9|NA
TGTGCCAGCAGCGCCTTAGGAGACGTGTGGGAGCAGTACTTC
CASSALGDVWEQYF
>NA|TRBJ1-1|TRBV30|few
TGTGCCTGGAGTGTCCCAAGTCTGAACACTGAAGCTTTCTTT
CAWSVPSLNTEAFF
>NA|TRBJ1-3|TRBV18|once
TGTGCCAGCTCACCACCCAGGGGTTTGACTGGAAACACCATATATTTT
CASSPPRGLTGNTIYF
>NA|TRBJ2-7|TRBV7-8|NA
TGTGCCAGCAGCCCCGTCGGACGTTTGCGGAGCTACGAGCAGTACTTC
CASSPVGRLRSYEQYF
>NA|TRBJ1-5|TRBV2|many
TGTGCCAGCAGTCCAGAATATGGGGGAGGTCAGCCCCAGCATTTT
CASSPEYGGGQPQHF
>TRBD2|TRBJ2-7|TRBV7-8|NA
TGTGCCAGCAGCTTAGTCGGCAGCGGGAGGGCGATAGAGCAGTACTTC
CASSLVGSGRAIEQYF
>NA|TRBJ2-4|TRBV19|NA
TGTGCCAGTAGCCCCCCCGGGGTAGCCAAAAACATTCAGTACTTC
CASSPPGVAKNIQYF
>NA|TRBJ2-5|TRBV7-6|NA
TGTGCCAGCAGCTTAGCCCCCTTGGGCGGCCAAGAGACCCAGTACTTC
CASSLAPLGGQETQYF
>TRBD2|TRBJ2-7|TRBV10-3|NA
TGTGCCATCAGGCCTGGTAGCGGGACTCTCCACGAGCAGTACTTC
CAIRPGSGTLHEQYF
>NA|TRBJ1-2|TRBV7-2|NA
TGTGCCAGCTCCAATGGGGGGAGACCCTATGGCTACACCTTC
CASSNGGRPYGYTF
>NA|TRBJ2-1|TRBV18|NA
TGTGCCAGCTCACCTCCTATGGTCTACAATGAGCAGTTCTTC
CASSPPMVYNEQFF
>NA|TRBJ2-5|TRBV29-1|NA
TGCAGCGTTGAAGAAAACACGGCGACCCAGTACTTC
CSVEENTATQYF
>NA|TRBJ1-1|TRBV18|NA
TGTGCCAGCTCACCGGGGCTCAGAAGTTTGTACACTGAAGCTTTCTTT
CASSPGLRSLYTEAFF
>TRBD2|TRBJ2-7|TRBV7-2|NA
TGTGCCAGCAGCCGTAGCGGGACTAGCGGGGCCCGCGAGCAGTACTTC
CASSRSGTSGAREQYF
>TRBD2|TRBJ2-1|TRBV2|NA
TGTGCCACGATGGGGGGGTCCTACAATGAGCAGTTCTTC
CATMGGSYNEQFF
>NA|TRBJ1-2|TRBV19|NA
TGTGCCAGTAGTATTCTGGGGGGAATATCATATGGCTACACCTTC
CASSILGGISYGYTF
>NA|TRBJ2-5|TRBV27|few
TGTGCCAGCAGACCCCCCGGCCTCGGTGGGACCCAGTACTTC
CASRPPGLGGTQYF
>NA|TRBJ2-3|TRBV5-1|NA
TGCGCCAGCAGCTTGACGGCTAGCAGTGGAGATACGCAGTATTTT
CASSLTASSGDTQYF
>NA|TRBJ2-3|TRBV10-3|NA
TGTGCCATCAGAGGGTTTGGTAGCGCAGATACGCAGTATTTT
CAIRGFGSADTQYF
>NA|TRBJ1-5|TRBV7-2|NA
TGTGCCAGCAGCTTAGTATTTAGTGGGAGTCAGCCCCAGCATTTT
CASSLVFSGSQPQHF
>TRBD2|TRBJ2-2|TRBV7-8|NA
TGTGCCAGCAGCGTACTAGCGGGGGGCCCTACCGGGGAGCTGTTTTTT
CASSVLAGGPTGELFF
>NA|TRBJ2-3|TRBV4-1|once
TGCGCCAGCAGCCAAGGGTCAGGGGATACGCAGTATTTT
CASSQGSGDTQYF
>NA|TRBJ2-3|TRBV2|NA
TGTGCCAGCAACGGACAGAGGACAGATACGCAGTATTTT
CASNGQRTDTQYF
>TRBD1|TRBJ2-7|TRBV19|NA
TGTGCCAGTAGTACCCTCGGACAGGGGTACGAGCAGTACTTC
CASSTLGQGYEQYF